The TCR beta chain described here comes from a study of cytomegalovirus exposure and HLA in healthy donors. CDR3 size: 12 residues. In germline, CDR1 is SGHVS, CDR2 FQNEAQ. PCR employed 60 Vbeta and 13 Jbeta primers. Only in-frame clones appear in the TCRdb table, and some are missing; sequencing was by immunoSEQ multiplex PCR. The sample has around 200,000 clones; 75% to 85% are singletons. Concerning this clone itself: An end of the junction differs from the germline gene, which may be a read error.

The chain recombines TRBV7-8 with TRBJ2-1; TRBD2 might be the D (7 bases). The clonotype comes from a woman aged 40 to 50 in good health and CMV-seronegative. Sequenced material: PBMCs. The CDR3 coding sequence is TGTGCCAGCAGCTTAGATCGGGGGGCCTTCATCTTC. It is translated as CASSLDRGAFIF.